Each of the 20 T cell receptor beta chains below was sequenced from the same sample in a study of blood T cells in healthy people across ages. Sample-barcoded 5' priming and a J-beta primer mix drove a second PCR of about 6 to 11 cycles. TCRdb processed the 5' RACE reads anew with MiXCR; each CDR3 protein has one entry. The sample contains 1.5 million to 2 million distinct CDR3 sequences, approximately 50% of which appear only once. Sequencing used blood. These receptors all stem from a middle-aged woman in good health.

The rearrangement joins TRBV12-3 or TRBV12-4 to TRBJ1-5; 12 positions agree with TRBD1. The CDR3 length is 17 residues. Trimming cost V 5 bases and J 2 bases; bases outside gene matches: 7. The CDR3 coding sequence is TGTGCCAGCAGTCCCGGGACAGGGGGCGCGGGCAATCAGCCCCAGCATTTT. It is translated as CASSPGTGGAGNQPQHF.

This chain links TRBV7-6 with TRBJ2-5; no firm D call. V dropped 5 bases and J dropped 2 bases, with 9 bases sitting between them. Germline loops: CDR1 SGHVS, CDR2 FNYEAQ. CDR3 length: 13 amino acids. CDR3 residues: CASSGRQQETQYF. CDR3 sequence (DNA): TGTGCCAGCAGCGGGCGCCAGCAAGAGACCCAGTACTTC.

The chain employs TRBV7-4 and TRBJ1-5, with 7 bases identical to TRBD1. CDR1 is SGHVT, CDR2 SQSDAQ, per germline. V shed 4 bases and J 2 bases; nucleotides not matched to a gene: 11. This CDR3 comprises 17 residues. The DNA for the CDR3 is TGTGCCAGCAGCTCGCGTTGGACAGGTTGTGGCAATCAGCCCCAGCATTTT. Protein product: CASSSRWTGCGNQPQHF.

This clonotype was detected only a few times. The chain links TRBV13 to TRBJ2-3; 8 nucleotides agree with TRBD2. CDR1 is PRHDT, CDR2 FYEKMQ, per germline (reference sequence). Trimming took 5 bases from V and 10 from J; bases not matched to a gene: 14. The CDR3 spans 15 residues. The CDR3 reads CASSLARGGSQAQYF. The CDR3, as DNA: TGTGCCAGCAGCCTCGCTCGGGGGGGCTCGCAAGCGCAGTATTTT.

This clonotype was detected only a few times. The chain is built from TRBV20-1 and TRBJ2-4, with D tentatively TRBD1 (6 bases). Germline lookup yields CDR1 DFQATT and CDR2 SNEGSKA (reference sequence). This CDR3 is built from 13 residues. The germline V and J ends were trimmed by 4 bases and 13 bases, with 20 bases remaining between them. CDR3 sequence reads: CSATQQGPAAQYF. DNA for the CDR3: TGCAGTGCTACCCAACAGGGCCCCGCGGCCCAGTACTTC.

The chain couples TRBV7-8 to TRBJ2-1; 9 bases agree with TRBD1. This CDR3 is 15 amino acids long. Germline-derived CDR1 and CDR2 are SGHVS and FQNEAQ. The ends lost 2 bases at V and 7 bases at J; junction bases unmatched: 6. For the CDR3, the DNA is TGTGCCAGCAGCTTACAGGGACAGGGCGAAAATGAGCAGTTCTTC. It is translated as CASSLQGQGENEQFF.

This sequence joins TRBV9 and TRBJ2-3; TRBD2 aligns across 8 bases. Germline V CDR1 and CDR2: SGDLS, YYNGEE. CDR3 length equals 16 residues. Losses at the gene ends were 1 base for V and 5 bases for J; bases not matched to a gene: 9. The CDR3: CASSVTLADGGDTQYF. The CDR3 bases are TGTGCCAGCAGCGTAACACTAGCGGACGGGGGAGATACGCAGTATTTT.

This clonotype was found a few times. The chain couples TRBV14 to TRBJ2-7, with unresolved D. V gave up 0 bases and J gave up 2 bases, with 8 bases separating them. Germline CDR1 is SGHDN and CDR2 is FVKESK. The CDR3 totals 14 residues. As DNA, the CDR3 is TGTGCCAGCAGCCAAGAGGTGGGAACCTACGAGCAGTACTTC. Encoded protein: CASSQEVGTYEQYF.

At least ten counts were recorded for this clonotype. The chain recombines TRBV20-1 with TRBJ2-5; 8 bases are shared with TRBD2. The length of the CDR3 is 13 residues. CDR1 and CDR2 from the germline V gene are DFQATT and SNEGSKA (reference sequence). DNA for the CDR3: TGCAGCGCGCGTGCGGGGGGCCAAGAGACCCAGTACTTC. Amino acids: CSARAGGQETQYF.

This sequence joins TRBV12-3 or TRBV12-4 and TRBJ2-5; D uncertain. The CDR3 covers 11 residues. Between the trimmed V and J ends, which lost 6 bases and 11 bases, there was a span of 13 bases. The CDR3: CASSTPGFQYF. DNA for the CDR3: TGTGCCAGCAGCACGCCCGGGTTTCAGTACTTC.

V usage is TRBV5-1 and J usage is TRBJ2-5; 9 bases fit TRBD1. TRBJ2-7 matches the DNA end more closely, so the J call is doubtful. CDR1 and CDR2 from the germline V gene are SGHRS and YFSETQ. The CDR3 is 17 amino acids. The CDR3 DNA sequence: TGCGCCAGCAGCTTGGCCGGGGGAGGGACAGGGTATGACGAGCAGTACTTC. This encodes CASSLAGGGTGYDEQYF.

The chain joins TRBV20-1 to TRBJ2-1; D is unclear. The V end lost 5 bases, the J end lost 0 bases, and 11 bases lay between the germline ends. Germline loops: CDR1 DFQATT, CDR2 SNEGSKA (reference sequence). This CDR3 contains 14 residues. The CDR3 bases are TGCAGTGCTGATAGGACCAGCTCCTACAATGAGCAGTTCTTC. Amino acid sequence: CSADRTSSYNEQFF.

The chain carries TRBV6-4 and TRBJ1-1; maybe TRBD1 (5 bases). Germline CDR1 and CDR2: MRHNA and SNTAGT. The CDR3 has 13 amino acids. Trimming removed 8 bases at V and 4 bases at J, with 14 bases between. The DNA for the CDR3 is TGTGCCAGCGCGAGGGGTGGCGGCACTGAAGCTTTCTTT. It translates to CASARGGGTEAFF.

V usage is TRBV20-1 and J usage is TRBJ2-1, with D perhaps matching TRBD2 (5 bases). The DNA matches TRBJ2-7 better at its end, which makes the J call doubtful. The CDR3 is made up of 14 amino acids. Germline-derived CDR1 and CDR2 are DFQATT and SNEGSKA (reference sequence). DNA for the CDR3: TGCAGTGCTAGCGGAGGACCTCCATACAATGAGCAGTACTTC. Translating it yields CSASGGPPYNEQYF.

The rearrangement joins TRBV3-1 to TRBJ1-2; D might be TRBD1 (5 bases). The germline gives CDR1 LGHDT, CDR2 YNNKEL (reference sequence). The CDR3 spans 13 residues. Trimming stripped 1 base from V and 8 bases from J, with 11 bases between. The CDR3 loop reads CASSQAGEGGYTF. DNA of the CDR3: TGTGCCAGCAGCCAAGCGGGGGAAGGAGGCTACACCTTC.

The rearrangement links TRBV6-5 to TRBJ2-1; D gene uncertain. Deletions cut 0 bases from V and 8 bases from J, with 8 bases between. The CDR3 totals 13 residues. Germline V gene sequence: CDR1 MNHEY, CDR2 SVGAGI. Here the CDR3 reads CASSYSPAHEQFF. DNA for the CDR3: TGTGCCAGCAGTTACTCTCCGGCCCATGAGCAGTTCTTC.

This clonotype was recorded many times. The V call is TRBV5-1, the J call TRBJ2-5; D is undetermined. Germline values: CDR1 SGHRS, CDR2 YFSETQ. The ends were cut back, 0 bases at V and 3 bases at J, with 9 bases in the middle. This CDR3 comprises 14 residues. CDR3 in amino acids: CASSLGTTKETQYF. The DNA of the CDR3 is TGCGCCAGCAGCTTGGGTACGACCAAAGAGACCCAGTACTTC.

To note about this clonotype: The DNA is omitted, as the CDR3 cannot be located on it reliably, and the CDR3 follows TCRdb's listing. The V and J genes are TRBV7-9 and TRBJ2-7; the tabulated D call, TRBD1, remains unverified against the DNA. The V gene's germline CDR1 is SEHNR and CDR2 FQNEAQ (reference sequence). 20 amino acids form the CDR3, both terminal residues included. CDR3 sequence reads: CASSLGFGPGGLSKTYEQYF.

This clonotype was counted between two and nine times. V is TRBV2 and J is TRBJ1-2, with 9 nucleotides matching TRBD1. In germline, CDR1 is SNHLY, CDR2 FYNNEI. This CDR3 has 11 residues. CDR3 DNA: TGTGCGAGCCAGGACAGGGGTGGCTACACCTTC. It yields the protein CASQDRGGYTF.

This chain uses TRBV24-1 with TRBJ2-3; the match to TRBD1 covers 8 bases. Germline CDR1 and CDR2: KGHDR and SFDVKD. The trim removed 4 bases at V and 3 bases at J, leaving 8 bases unmatched. CDR3 size: 16 residues. This CDR3 is CATSEPRGRATDTQYF. CDR3 sequence (DNA): TGTGCCACCAGTGAGCCCAGGGGGCGAGCGACAGATACGCAGTATTTT.